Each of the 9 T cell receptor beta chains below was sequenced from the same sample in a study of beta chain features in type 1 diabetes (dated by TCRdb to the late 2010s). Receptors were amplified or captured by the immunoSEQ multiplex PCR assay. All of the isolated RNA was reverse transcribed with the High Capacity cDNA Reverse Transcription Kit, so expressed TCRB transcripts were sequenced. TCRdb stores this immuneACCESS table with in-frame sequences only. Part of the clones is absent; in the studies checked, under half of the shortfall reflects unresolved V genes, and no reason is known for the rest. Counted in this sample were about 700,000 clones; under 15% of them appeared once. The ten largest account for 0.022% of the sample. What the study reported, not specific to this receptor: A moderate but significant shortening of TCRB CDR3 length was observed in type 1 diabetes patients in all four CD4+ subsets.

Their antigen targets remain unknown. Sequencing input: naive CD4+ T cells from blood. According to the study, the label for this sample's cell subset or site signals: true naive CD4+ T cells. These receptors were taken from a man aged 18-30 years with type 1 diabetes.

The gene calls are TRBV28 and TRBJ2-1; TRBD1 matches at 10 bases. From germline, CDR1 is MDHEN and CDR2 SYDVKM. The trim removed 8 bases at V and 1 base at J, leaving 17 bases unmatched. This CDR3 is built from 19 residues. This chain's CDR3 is CASPPGTGVKKESYNEQFF. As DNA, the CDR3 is TGTGCCAGCCCGCCCGGGACAGGGGTGAAGAAGGAGTCCTACAATGAGCAGTTCTTC.

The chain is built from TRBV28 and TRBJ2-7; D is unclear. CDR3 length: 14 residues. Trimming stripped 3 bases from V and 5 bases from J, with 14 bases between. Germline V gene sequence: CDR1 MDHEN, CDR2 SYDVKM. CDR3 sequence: CASSLLPRTDEQYF. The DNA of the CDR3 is TGTGCCAGCAGTTTGTTACCTCGGACGGACGAGCAGTACTTC. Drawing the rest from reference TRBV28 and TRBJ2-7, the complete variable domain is DVKVTQSSRYLVKRTGEKVFLECVQDMDHENMFWYRQDPGLGLRLIYFSYDVKMKEKGDIPEGYSVSREKKERFSLILESASTNQTSMYLCASSLLPRTDEQYFGPGTRLTVT.

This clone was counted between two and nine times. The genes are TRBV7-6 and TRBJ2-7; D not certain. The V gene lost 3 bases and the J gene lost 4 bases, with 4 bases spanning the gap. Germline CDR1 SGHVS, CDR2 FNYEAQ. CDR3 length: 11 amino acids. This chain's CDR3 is CASSLNYEQYF. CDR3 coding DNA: TGTGCCAGCAGCTTGAATTACGAGCAGTACTTC. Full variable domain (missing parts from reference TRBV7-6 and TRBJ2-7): GAGVSQSPRYKVTKRGQDVALRCDPISGHVSLYWYRQALGQGPEFLTYFNYEAQQDKSGLPNDRFSAERPEGSISTLTIQRTEQRDSAMYRCASSLNYEQYFGPGTRLTVT.

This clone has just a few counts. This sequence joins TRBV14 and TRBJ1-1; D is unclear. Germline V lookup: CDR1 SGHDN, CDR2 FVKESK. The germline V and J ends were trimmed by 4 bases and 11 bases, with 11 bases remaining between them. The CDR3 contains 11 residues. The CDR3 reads CASSPFTEAFF. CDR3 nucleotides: TGTGCCAGCAGCCCCTTCACGGAGGCTTTCTTT.

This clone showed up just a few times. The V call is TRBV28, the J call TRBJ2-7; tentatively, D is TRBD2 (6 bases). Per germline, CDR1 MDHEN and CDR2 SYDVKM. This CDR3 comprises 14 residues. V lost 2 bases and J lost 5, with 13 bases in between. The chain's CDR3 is CASSLGSGLNEQYF. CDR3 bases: TGTGCCAGCAGTTTAGGGAGCGGGTTGAACGAGCAGTACTTC.

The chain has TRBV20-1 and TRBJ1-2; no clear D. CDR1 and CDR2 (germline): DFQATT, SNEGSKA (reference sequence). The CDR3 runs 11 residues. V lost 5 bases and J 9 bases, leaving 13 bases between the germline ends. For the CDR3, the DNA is TGCAGTGCTCCCCGTGGGCCGAGCTACACCTTC. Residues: CSAPRGPSYTF.

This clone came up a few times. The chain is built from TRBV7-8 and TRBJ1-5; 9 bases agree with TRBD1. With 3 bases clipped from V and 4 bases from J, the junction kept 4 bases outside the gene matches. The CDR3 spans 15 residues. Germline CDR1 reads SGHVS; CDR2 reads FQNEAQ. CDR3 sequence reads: CASSFAGQGNQPQHF. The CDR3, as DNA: TGTGCCAGCAGCTTTGCGGGACAGGGAAATCAGCCCCAGCATTTT.

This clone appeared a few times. CDR3 amino acids: CASKKGEKLFF. DNA for the CDR3: TGTGCCAGCAAGAAGGGGGAAAAACTGTTTTTT. The V gene is TRBV6-6, the J gene TRBJ1-4, with a tentative D call TRBD1 (5 bases). V shed 7 bases and J shed 8 bases, with 8 bases lying between them. Germline V CDR1 and CDR2: MNHNY, SVGAGI (reference sequence). The CDR3 is made up of 11 amino acids.

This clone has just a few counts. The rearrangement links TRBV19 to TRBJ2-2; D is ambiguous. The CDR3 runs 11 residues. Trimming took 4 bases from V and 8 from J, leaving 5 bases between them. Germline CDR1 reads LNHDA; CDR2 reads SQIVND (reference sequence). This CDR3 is CASSTLGELFF. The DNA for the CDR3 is TGTGCCAGTAGTACTCTTGGGGAGCTGTTTTTT. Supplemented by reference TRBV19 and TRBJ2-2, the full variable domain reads DGGITQSPKYLFRKEGQNVTLSCEQNLNHDAMYWYRQDPGQGLRLIYYSQIVNDFQKGDIAEGYSVSREKKESFPLTVTSAQKNPTAFYLCASSTLGELFFGEGSRLTVL.